This T cell receptor beta chain appears in the sequencing data of a study of neoadjuvant anti-PD-1 for oral cavity cancer (dated by TCRdb to about 2021). In the study overall: Before undergoing curative-intent surgical resection, most patients got three to four biweekly nivolumab doses at 3 mg/kg. Patients who did not progress were given a fourth nivolumab dose at about day 43 and had definitive surgical resection on days 50-56. Under RECIST 1.1, a patient counted as a responder if showing complete response, partial response or stable disease, and as a non-responder if showing progression. The parent correlative cohort had about 11 patients and a response rate of roughly 31%.

With regard to this clone: There is no known antigen for this receptor. One end of the junction does not line up with germline, which may come from a read error.

The germline V gene encodes CDR1 SSHAT and CDR2 FNYEAQ (reference sequence). The CDR3 numbers 14 residues from cysteine through phenylalanine. The only DNA kept is the CDR3, 42 bases in frame from the first base. For deep sequencing of PBMC libraries, mostly roughly 0.5 ug of input genomic DNA was used, and six replicates were run per sample. The immunoSEQ hsTCRbeta kit was used to prepare TCRbeta libraries, following the manufacturer's instructions. Sequencing of the completed libraries took place using an Illumina NovaSeq 6000 S4 flow cell after they had been pooled to approximately 2.8 nM. The study's own analysis went as follows. The immunoSEQ Analyzer handled quality control and preprocessing of the raw data. The analysis was limited to productive rearrangements, and each clonotype was defined by a unique CDR3 amino acid sequence. Repertoire clonality was estimated as the Gini-Simpson index, which was calculated using the R package tcR. Student's t test was used to compare Gini indices, and Pearson correlation was used to assess associations with tumor size change. In TCRdb, the immuneACCESS table is reduced to in-frame sequences with V and J assigned. These tables do not hold every clone; where another copy was compared, an unresolved V gene accounts for under half, and the others remain unexplained. That table gives V, J and clone size, and the DNA gave D and trimming. The sample includes tens of thousands of clones, with over 70% observed a single time. Around 3.2% of the sample is held by the ten biggest clonotypes.

Results and caveats for the whole study, not just this receptor: Only a few patients per response group were included in the TCR analyses, and larger cohorts for validation were called for by the authors. Higher pretreatment blood Treg/Th17 ratios correlated with both higher pretreatment blood TCRbeta clonality and lower post-treatment tumor TCRbeta clonality. Within PBMCs, T cell clonality (Gini index) was significantly higher in non-responders than responders after neoadjuvant nivolumab.

The intended sense of this specimen's time point label: before neoadjuvant nivolumab. The patients had newly diagnosed stage II-IVA oral cavity squamous cell carcinoma and had not received any prior systemic or radiation treatment. The cohort was composed of patients with HPV-negative, locally advanced oral cavity squamous cell carcinoma. Peripheral blood mononuclear cells were analyzed directly, without maintenance or expansion in culture. Samples came from a longitudinal correlative study of a single-arm phase II trial of neoadjuvant nivolumab in oral cavity squamous cell carcinoma. Genomic DNA-based TCRbeta sequencing was performed on subject-matched pre- and post-treatment PBMCs and tumors from three responders and three non-responders. Peripheral blood mononuclear cells were collected once before nivolumab treatment and again after treatment, at the time of surgery. The Maxwell RSC DNA from Cells kit was used to isolate genomic DNA from PBMCs.

Sequences were derived from PBMCs, sampled before nivolumab (anti-PD-1) treatment. This sequence was found in a person aged 40-85 years with oral cavity squamous cell carcinoma. The rearrangement joined TRBV7-7 to TRBJ2-1, with the D call perhaps TRBD1 or TRBD2, each one matching 5 bases. The CDR3 reads as follows: CASSLDEGSNEQFF. The base sequence is TGTGCTAGCAGCTTAGACGAGGGGTCCAATGAGCAGTTCTTC.